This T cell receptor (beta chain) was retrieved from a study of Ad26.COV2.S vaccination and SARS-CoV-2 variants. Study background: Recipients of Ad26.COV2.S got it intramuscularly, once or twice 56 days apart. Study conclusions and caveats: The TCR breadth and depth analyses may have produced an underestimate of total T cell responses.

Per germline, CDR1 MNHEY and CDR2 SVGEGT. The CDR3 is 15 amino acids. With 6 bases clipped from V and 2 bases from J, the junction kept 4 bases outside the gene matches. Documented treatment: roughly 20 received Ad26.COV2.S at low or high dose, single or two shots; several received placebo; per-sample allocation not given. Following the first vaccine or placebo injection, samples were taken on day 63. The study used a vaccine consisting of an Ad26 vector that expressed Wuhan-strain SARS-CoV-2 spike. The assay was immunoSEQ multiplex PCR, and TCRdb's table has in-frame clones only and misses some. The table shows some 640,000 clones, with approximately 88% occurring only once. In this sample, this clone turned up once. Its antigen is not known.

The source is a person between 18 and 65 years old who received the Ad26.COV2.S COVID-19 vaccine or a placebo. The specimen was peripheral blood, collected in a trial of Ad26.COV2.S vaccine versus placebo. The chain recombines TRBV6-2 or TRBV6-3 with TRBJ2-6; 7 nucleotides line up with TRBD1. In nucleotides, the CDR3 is TGTGCCAGCAGCCCCGACAGGGCTGGGGCCAACGTCCTGACTTTC. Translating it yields CASSPDRAGANVLTF.